The 16 T cell receptor beta chains presented below share a single source sample, sequenced in a study of shared clonotypes between healthy human individuals. Assay used: immunoSEQ multiplex PCR; TCRdb lists only in-frame clones, some missing. The sample contains about a million clones, approximately 75% of which appear only once. The sequencing sample was made of memory CD4+ T cells from PBMCs. Subset defined: CD45RA-negative fraction. All receptors derive from a man between 18 and 29 years old in good health. Some clones in this sample may be carry-over from other donors' samples.

This clone was recorded once. CDR3 amino acids: CASRTGNSPLHF. The CDR3, as DNA: TGTGCCAGCAGAACCGGGAATTCACCCCTCCACTTT. The gene calls are TRBV28 and TRBJ1-6; D unclear. The CDR3 extends over 12 amino acids. Germline V lookup: CDR1 MDHEN, CDR2 SYDVKM. Trimming pared 6 bases from V and 7 bases from J, leaving 7 bases between. The variable domain in full, with the rest retrieved from reference TRBV28 and TRBJ1-6, is DVKVTQSSRYLVKRTGEKVFLECVQDMDHENMFWYRQDPGLGLRLIYFSYDVKMKEKGDIPEGYSVSREKKERFSLILESASTNQTSMYLCASRTGNSPLHFGNGTRLTVT.

V gene TRBV6-6 combines with J gene TRBJ2-1; 7 nucleotides align to TRBD1. The CDR3 runs to 14 residues. V was pared by 2 bases and J by 8 bases, with 6 bases of the junction left unmatched. Per germline, CDR1 MNHNY and CDR2 SVGAGI (reference sequence). The CDR3 nucleotides read TGTGCCAGCAGTTACCCCGAGGGGGCTTATGAGCAGTTCTTC. Translating gives CASSYPEGAYEQFF.

This rearrangement joins TRBV13 to TRBJ2-5; D call uncertain. The CDR3 runs 12 residues. V dropped 3 bases and J dropped 4 bases, with 6 bases sitting between them. CDR1 PRHDT and CDR2 FYEKMQ come from the germline V gene (reference sequence). CDR3 residues: CASSFSGETQYF. The CDR3 region has the DNA TGTGCCAGCAGCTTTAGTGGAGAGACCCAGTACTTC. The full variable domain, its missing parts supplied by reference TRBV13 and TRBJ2-5, is AAGVIQSPRHLIKEKRETATLKCYPIPRHDTVYWYQQGPGQDPQFLISFYEKMQSDKGSIPDRFSAQQFSDYHSELNMSSLELGDSALYFCASSFSGETQYFGPGTRLLVL.

The V and J genes are TRBV30 and TRBJ2-5, with no clear D. The CDR3 covers 14 residues. V was shortened by 3 bases and J by 2 bases, with 13 bases between the two germline ends. Germline V gene lookup returns CDR1 GTSNPN and CDR2 SVGIG (reference sequence). CDR3 sequence reads: CAWSLLGLQETQYF. DNA for the CDR3: TGTGCCTGGAGCTTGCTGGGGTTGCAAGAGACCCAGTACTTC.

The genes are TRBV27 and TRBJ2-7; a possible D gene is TRBD2 (5 bases). Germline CDR1 is MNHEY and CDR2 is SMNVEV (reference sequence). V was clipped by 11 bases and J by 2 bases, with 16 bases between them. This CDR3 spans 13 amino acids. Here the CDR3 DNA reads TGTGCCGGGGTTCGGACCGGGGCCTACGAGCAGTACTTC. As protein: CAGVRTGAYEQYF.

The V call is TRBV11-2, the J call TRBJ1-2; D call uncertain. Deletions cut 1 base from V and 4 bases from J, with 10 bases between. The germline CDR1 and CDR2 sequences are SGHAT and FQNNGV. The CDR3 spans 14 residues. The CDR3 nucleotides are TGTGCCAGCAGCTTAGCCGGGGTTACCTATGGCTACACCTTC. This sequence encodes CASSLAGVTYGYTF.

J is TRBJ2-2 and V is TRBV7-3, with 8 bases lining up with TRBD2. Per germline, CDR1 SGHTA and CDR2 FQGTGA. The V and J ends lost 4 bases and 7 bases, in that order; junction bases with no gene match: 17. The CDR3 has 18 residues. The CDR3 protein is CASSSPPGGGVFGGELFF. In DNA, the CDR3 is TGTGCCAGCAGCTCCCCTCCGGGAGGGGGGGTATTTGGCGGGGAGCTGTTTTTT. Combining the CDR3 with reference TRBV7-3 and TRBJ2-2 gives the whole variable domain GAGVSQTPSNKVTEKGKYVELRCDPISGHTALYWYRQSLGQGPEFLIYFQGTGAADDSGLPNDRFFAVRPEGSVSTLKIQRTERGDSAVYLCASSSPPGGGVFGGELFFGEGSRLTVL.

This clone appeared a single time. V and J are TRBV28 and TRBJ2-7; D remains ambiguous. The V end lost 5 bases, the J end lost 7 bases, and 9 bases lay between the germline ends. CDR3 length: 11 residues. Looked up from germline, CDR1 is MDHEN and CDR2 is SYDVKM. The CDR3 loop reads CASSDSLEQYF. Here the CDR3 DNA reads TGTGCCAGCAGTGACTCTCTTGAGCAGTACTTC.

The genes are TRBV4-2 and TRBJ2-7, with TRBD2 identical over 10 bases. V shed 1 base and J 2 bases; nucleotides not matched to a gene: 8. This CDR3 is built from 17 residues. Germline-derived CDR1 and CDR2 are LGHNA and YNFKEQ. DNA for the CDR3: TGTGCCAGCAGCCAAGGGCTAGCGGGAGTTCCCGCCTACGAGCAGTACTTC. Protein product: CASSQGLAGVPAYEQYF.

A few counts support this clone. The V gene is TRBV10-3, the J gene TRBJ1-1, with D unclear. Trimming took 6 bases from V and 7 from J, leaving 9 bases between them. CDR1 is ENHRY and CDR2 is SYGVKD in the germline V gene. The CDR3 totals 11 residues. The CDR3 loop reads CAIRRENEAFF. CDR3 DNA sequence: TGTGCCATCAGAAGGGAGAATGAAGCTTTCTTT.

V is TRBV5-5 and J is TRBJ1-4, with 10 bases lining up with TRBD1. This CDR3 spans 16 amino acids. With 4 bases clipped from V and 1 base from J, the junction kept 4 bases outside the gene matches. Germline CDR1 reads SGHKS; CDR2 reads YYEKEE (reference sequence). The CDR3 reads CASSRDRGGTNEKLFF. For the CDR3, the DNA is TGTGCCAGCAGCAGGGACAGGGGAGGAACTAATGAAAAACTGTTTTTT.

This rearrangement joins TRBV7-2 to TRBJ2-1, with no clear D. Between the trimmed V and J ends, which lost 5 bases and 6 bases, there was a span of 8 bases. The CDR3 extends over 12 amino acids. Germline V CDR1 and CDR2: SGHTA, FQGNSA. The CDR3 sequence is CASSPQFNEQFF. Here the CDR3 DNA reads TGTGCCAGCAGCCCCCAGTTCAATGAGCAGTTCTTC.

This CDR3 reads CASSLSFRWARSGNTIYF. The DNA for the CDR3 is TGTGCCAGCAGTTTATCGTTTCGCTGGGCCCGCTCTGGAAACACCATATATTTT. The chain joins TRBV27 to TRBJ1-3; D is undetermined. The germline CDR1 and CDR2 sequences are MNHEY and SMNVEV (reference sequence). CDR3 length: 18 amino acids. V shed 0 bases and J shed 0 bases, with 15 bases lying between them.

The gene calls are TRBV28 and TRBJ2-1, with TRBD2 as a possible D gene (6 bases). From germline, CDR1 is MDHEN and CDR2 SYDVKM. The V gene lost 10 bases and the J gene lost 0 bases, with 10 bases spanning the gap. The CDR3 has 13 amino acids. The CDR3 DNA follows: TGTGCCACTAGCGTAAGCTCCTACAATGAGCAGTTCTTC. Translated: CATSVSSYNEQFF.

The rearrangement uses TRBV7-9 and TRBJ2-1, with D tentatively TRBD1 (5 bases). Trimming pared 1 base from V and 5 bases from J, leaving 12 bases between. Germline V gene sequence: CDR1 SEHNR, CDR2 FQNEAQ (reference sequence). The CDR3 runs 15 residues. The CDR3 here is CASSLVDSTDNEQFF. Written as DNA, the CDR3 is TGTGCCAGCAGCTTAGTTGACAGCACGGACAATGAGCAGTTCTTC.

The chain's CDR3 is CASSRSDREDIQYF. The CDR3 DNA is TGCGCCAGCAGCCGATCGGACAGGGAGGACATTCAGTACTTC. V is TRBV5-1 and J is TRBJ2-4; 8 bases map to TRBD1. This CDR3 is built from 14 residues. V lost 4 bases to trimming and J lost 8 bases; unmatched junction nucleotides: 8. The V gene's germline CDR1 is SGHRS and CDR2 YFSETQ.